These 27 T cell receptor beta chains share one sample of origin, sequenced in a study of T-cell reconstitution after alpha-beta-depleted transplantation in children. Library preparation (for TCRbeta) was performed with unique molecular identifiers. Using its own MiXCR run on the PCR reads, TCRdb lists one record per CDR3 protein. The repertoire holds just over 950,000 distinct CDR3 sequences, with roughly 29% as singletons. Sequenced material: PBMCs, mostly from graft donor cells, taken 360 days after TCRalphabeta/CD19-depleted stem cell transplant. The receptors come from a boy under two years old who had a stem cell transplant for SCID, so the T cells may come from the graft donor.

This clonotype has just a few counts. The chain joins TRBV7-6 to TRBJ2-7, with D possibly matching TRBD2 (6 bases). The CDR3 has 16 amino acids. Trimming took 1 base from V and 4 from J, leaving 17 bases between them. CDR1 and CDR2 (germline): SGHVS, FNYEAQ. The CDR3 coding sequence is TGTGCCAGCAGCTTAGGGCGGGGCCTGATGGTATACGAGCAGTACTTC. Amino acid sequence: CASSLGRGLMVYEQYF.

The chain couples TRBV20-1 to TRBJ2-2, with D unresolved. V lost 1 base to trimming and J lost 7 bases, with 13 bases between them. CDR3 length: 14 amino acids. The V gene's germline CDR1 is DFQATT and CDR2 SNEGSKA (reference sequence). Here the CDR3 reads CSARARNTIGELFF. The CDR3, as DNA: TGCAGTGCTAGAGCTCGAAATACCATCGGGGAGCTGTTTTTT.

V gene TRBV20-1 combines with J gene TRBJ2-7; TRBD1 is a possible D gene (6 bases). Germline lookup yields CDR1 DFQATT and CDR2 SNEGSKA (reference sequence). The CDR3 is 13 residues long. Between the trimmed V and J ends, which lost 0 bases and 4 bases, there was a span of 10 bases. CDR3 sequence reads: CSARDSQGYEQYF. The CDR3 nucleotides are TGCAGTGCTAGAGACAGCCAGGGGTACGAGCAGTACTTC.

V is TRBV29-1 and J is TRBJ2-6, with a tentative D call TRBD2 (6 bases). Germline CDR1 and CDR2: SQVTM and ANQGSEA. V lost 0 bases, J lost 4 bases, and 16 bases lay in between. This CDR3 comprises 17 residues. CDR3 bases: TGCAGCGTTGAAGATCTTGGAGGGCCGGGGGGGGCCAACGTCCTGACTTTC. Amino acid sequence: CSVEDLGGPGGANVLTF.

This clonotype was picked up a small number of times. The chain uses TRBV7-3 and TRBJ1-1; D gene unclear. From germline, CDR1 is SGHTA and CDR2 FQGTGA. The CDR3 consists of 13 residues. Trimming stripped 0 bases from V and 4 bases from J, with 6 bases between. The CDR3 nucleotides read TGTGCCAGCAGCTTAACGGACGGCACTGAAGCTTTCTTT. Residues: CASSLTDGTEAFF.

This sequence joins TRBV29-1 and TRBJ2-1; 7 nucleotides align to TRBD1. The CDR3 consists of 16 residues. The germline CDR1 and CDR2 sequences are SQVTM and ANQGSEA. The trim removed 6 bases at V and 0 bases at J, leaving 11 bases unmatched. CDR3 loop: CSVRDSIVSSYNEQFF. DNA of the CDR3: TGCAGCGTCAGGGACAGCATAGTAAGCTCCTACAATGAGCAGTTCTTC.

This clonotype was found once. V usage is TRBV2 and J usage is TRBJ1-5; D gene ambiguous. Trimming removed 1 base from V and 1 base from J, with 5 bases in between. Germline CDR1 SNHLY, CDR2 FYNNEI. The CDR3 extends over 14 amino acids. The CDR3 spells CASSEVGSNQPQHF. The CDR3 coding sequence is TGTGCCAGCAGTGAAGTGGGGAGCAATCAGCCCCAGCATTTT. Combining the CDR3 with reference TRBV2 and TRBJ1-5 gives the whole variable domain EPEVTQTPSHQVTQMGQEVILRCVPISNHLYFYWYRQILGQKVEFLVSFYNNEISEKSEIFDDQFSVERPDGSNFTLKIRSTKLEDSAMYFCASSEVGSNQPQHFGDGTRLSIL.

The chain employs TRBV12-3 or TRBV12-4 and TRBJ1-5; tentatively, D is TRBD1 (5 bases). This CDR3 is built from 15 residues. V shed 3 bases and J shed 3 bases, with 12 bases lying between them. CDR3 nucleotide sequence: TGTGCCAGCAGTTTTGGGACTATAAACAATCAGCCCCAGCATTTT. Residues: CASSFGTINNQPQHF.

The CDR3 nucleotides are TGTGCCAGCAGCTTGTTTGGGGCGGTCGCAGATACGCAGTATTTT. Its protein is CASSLFGAVADTQYF. The chain links TRBV5-5 to TRBJ2-3; D may be TRBD1 (5 bases). Germline CDR1 and CDR2: SGHKS and YYEKEE (reference sequence). Trimming pared 1 base from V and 4 bases from J, leaving 13 bases between. This CDR3 is 15 amino acids long. The full variable domain, its missing parts supplied by reference TRBV5-5 and TRBJ2-3, is DAGVTQSPTHLIKTRGQQVTLRCSPISGHKSVSWYQQVLGQGPQFIFQYYEKEERGRGNFPDRFSARQFPNYSSELNVNALLLGDSALYLCASSLFGAVADTQYFGPGTRLTVL.

This chain joins TRBV28 and TRBJ1-5; TRBD1 is a possible D gene (5 bases). The CDR3 is 14 amino acids. Germline CDR1 MDHEN, CDR2 SYDVKM. V was trimmed by 6 bases and J by 0 bases, leaving 9 bases between them. In DNA, the CDR3 is TGTGCCAGCAGCTCGACAGATAGCAATCAGCCCCAGCATTTT. It yields the protein CASSSTDSNQPQHF.

This sequence joins TRBV20-1 and TRBJ2-3, with TRBD2 matching 9 bases. V lost 5 bases to trimming and J lost 1 base; unmatched junction nucleotides: 7. Germline-derived CDR1 and CDR2 are DFQATT and SNEGSKA (reference sequence). This CDR3 contains 15 residues. The DNA of the CDR3 is TGCAGTGCTCAAGGGCGGGGGGGCGGCACAGATACGCAGTATTTT. Its translation: CSAQGRGGGTDTQYF.

V gene TRBV20-1 combines with J gene TRBJ2-3; either TRBD1 or TRBD2 may supply D (6 bases each). Trimming removed 5 bases at V and 5 bases at J, with 11 bases between. Germline V CDR1 and CDR2: DFQATT, SNEGSKA (reference sequence). The CDR3 length is 12 residues. The DNA of the CDR3 is TGCAGTGCTGGGGGGCAAATAGATACGCAGTATTTT. Protein sequence: CSAGGQIDTQYF.

The CDR3 loop is CASSFVGAVQDTQYF. CDR3 in DNA: TGTGCCAGCAGTTTTGTGGGGGCTGTCCAAGATACGCAGTATTTT. The chain joins TRBV12-3 or TRBV12-4 to TRBJ2-3, with D maybe TRBD1 (6 bases). The V end was cut by 3 bases, the J end by 5 bases, with 15 bases between. This CDR3 comprises 15 residues.

The genes are TRBV7-2 and TRBJ2-7; D is undetermined. Between the trimmed V and J ends, which lost 1 base and 2 bases, there was a span of 6 bases. Germline CDR1 is SGHTA and CDR2 is FQGNSA. The CDR3 runs 13 residues. CDR3 loop: CASSLGFTYEQYF. CDR3 sequence (DNA): TGTGCCAGCAGCTTAGGATTTACCTACGAGCAGTACTTC. Drawing the rest from reference TRBV7-2 and TRBJ2-7, the complete variable domain is GAGVSQSPSNKVTEKGKDVELRCDPISGHTALYWYRQSLGQGLEFLIYFQGNSAPDKSGLPSDRFSAERTGGSVSTLTIQRTQQEDSAVYLCASSLGFTYEQYFGPGTRLTVT.

This clonotype was detected ten times or more. J is TRBJ2-1 and V is TRBV6-5; TRBD1 is a possible D gene (5 bases). The CDR3 consists of 14 residues. Per germline, CDR1 MNHEY and CDR2 SVGAGI. V dropped 7 bases and J dropped 1 base, with 11 bases sitting between them. CDR3 loop: CASKGQGSYNEQFF. The CDR3 DNA reads TGTGCCAGCAAGGGGCAGGGTTCCTACAATGAGCAGTTCTTC.

The chain employs TRBV20-1 and TRBJ2-4, with 9 bases fitting TRBD2. Trimming removed 6 bases from V and 0 bases from J; junction bases left unmatched: 6. This CDR3 is built from 15 residues. Germline V gives CDR1 DFQATT, CDR2 SNEGSKA (reference sequence). CDR3 sequence: CSAPIAGVAKNIQYF. CDR3 DNA: TGCAGTGCCCCGATAGCGGGGGTAGCCAAAAACATTCAGTACTTC.

This clonotype was counted only a few times. The chain uses TRBV7-9 and TRBJ1-1; 8 bases fit TRBD1. The germline gives CDR1 SEHNR, CDR2 FQNEAQ (reference sequence). The J segment lost 11 bases and the V segment lost 4 bases, leaving 9 bases of the junction unmatched. This CDR3 is 13 amino acids long. The CDR3 reads CASSSGQAPYAFF. The CDR3 DNA reads as TGTGCCAGCAGCTCGGGACAGGCCCCCTATGCTTTCTTT.

The DNA of the CDR3 is TGCGCCAGCAATCGAGGGGTAAATCCCGGGGAGCTGTTTTTT. The encoded protein is CASNRGVNPGELFF. The chain couples TRBV4-1 to TRBJ2-2, with D possibly called TRBD1 or TRBD2 (5 bases each). The V gene's germline CDR1 is MGHRA and CDR2 YSYEKL. The CDR3 is made up of 14 amino acids. V lost 7 bases and J 6 bases, leaving 15 bases between the germline ends.

The V call is TRBV29-1, the J call TRBJ2-3; D remains unclear. Germline assignment: CDR1 SQVTM and CDR2 ANQGSEA. The CDR3 sequence is 12 residues long. V lost 7 bases, J lost 4 bases, and 12 bases lay in between. The DNA for the CDR3 is TGCAGCGCAAGAGATAACGCAGATACGCAGTATTTT. As protein: CSARDNADTQYF.

The J gene is TRBJ2-5, the V gene TRBV12-3 or TRBV12-4, with D tentatively TRBD1 (6 bases). The CDR3 extends over 15 amino acids. The V end lost 4 bases, the J end lost 4 bases, and 16 bases lay between the germline ends. The CDR3 bases are TGTGCCAGCAGTTACACCGACCAGGGGATAGAGACCCAGTACTTC. This sequence encodes CASSYTDQGIETQYF.

The chain employs TRBV28 and TRBJ1-6; weak D call: TRBD1 (6 bases). Trimming took 5 bases from V and 5 from J, leaving 10 bases between them. The CDR3 length is 14 residues. Germline CDR1 MDHEN, CDR2 SYDVKM. CDR3: CASSPRTDNSPLHF. CDR3 bases: TGTGCCAGCAGTCCACGGACAGATAATTCACCCCTCCACTTT. Complete variable domain (other parts from reference TRBV28 and TRBJ1-6): DVKVTQSSRYLVKRTGEKVFLECVQDMDHENMFWYRQDPGLGLRLIYFSYDVKMKEKGDIPEGYSVSREKKERFSLILESASTNQTSMYLCASSPRTDNSPLHFGNGTRLTVT.

This clonotype was observed a handful of times. CDR3: CSAPTGALGVEQFF. CDR3 coding DNA: TGCAGTGCTCCAACAGGGGCTTTGGGGGTTGAGCAGTTCTTC. The V call is TRBV20-1, the J call TRBJ2-1, with 7 bases fitting TRBD1. The CDR3 has 14 amino acids. V shed 5 bases and J 9 bases; nucleotides not matched to a gene: 13. The germline CDR1 and CDR2 sequences are DFQATT and SNEGSKA (reference sequence).

At least ten counts were recorded for this clonotype. This rearrangement joins TRBV10-2 to TRBJ2-7; D is ambiguous. Per germline, CDR1 WSHSY and CDR2 SAAADI. Trimming took off 2 bases at V and 4 bases at J, with 6 bases between the two ends. The CDR3 is 12 amino acids. Here the CDR3 DNA reads TGCGCCAGCAGTGAGGTCCATTACGAGCAGTACTTC. Residues: CASSEVHYEQYF.

Concerning this clonotype itself: This likely comes from a read error, as the CDR3 has no conserved phenylalanine or tryptophan at its end. The chain's CDR3 is CSASPEVGYEQYL. The CDR3 DNA sequence: TGCAGTGCTAGCCCGGAGGTGGGCTACGAGCAGTACCTC. The chain has TRBV20-1 and TRBJ2-7, with a weak D call TRBD2 (5 bases). The germline V gene has CDR1 DFQATT and CDR2 SNEGSKA (reference sequence). The CDR3 runs 13 residues. The ends were cut back, 3 bases at V and 3 bases at J, with 12 bases in the middle.

This clonotype came up a few times. The J gene is TRBJ2-7, the V gene TRBV28; possibly TRBD1 for D (5 bases). V lost 4 bases and J lost 0, with 10 bases in between. The germline CDR1 and CDR2 sequences are MDHEN and SYDVKM. CDR3 length equals 14 residues. In DNA form, the CDR3 reads TGTGCCAGCAGTTGGACATCGAGCTCCTACGAGCAGTACTTC. Its protein product is CASSWTSSSYEQYF.

The chain combines TRBV15 with TRBJ2-5; TRBD1 is a possible D gene (6 bases). This CDR3 is built from 16 residues. V lost 0 bases and J 2 bases, leaving 13 bases between the germline ends. Germline V lookup: CDR1 LNHNV, CDR2 YYDKDF (reference sequence). CDR3 loop: CATSREKGQPQETQYF. In nucleotides, the CDR3 is TGTGCCACCAGCAGAGAAAAGGGACAACCGCAAGAGACCCAGTACTTC.

The chain links TRBV11-2 to TRBJ2-1; D is unclear. Per the germline V gene, CDR1 is SGHAT and CDR2 is FQNNGV. CDR3 length: 15 amino acids. The V and J ends lost 5 bases and 6 bases respectively, with 17 bases between them. CDR3 region: CASSPSARPANEQFF. The CDR3 DNA sequence: TGTGCCAGCAGCCCTTCCGCCAGGCCGGCCAATGAGCAGTTCTTC.